One sample yielded the 8 T cell receptor beta chains listed below, sequenced in a study of identical twins. TCRdb re-derived calls from the 5' RACE reads in MiXCR, one entry per CDR3 protein. Of about 490,000 distinct CDR3 sequences detected, roughly 15% appear once; the ten largest clones hold roughly 0.46%. These data were likewise used in another study, on yellow fever vaccine responses in identical twins.

Sequenced material: CD4+ T cells sorted from blood. These receptors were obtained from a woman in her late teens or twenties in good health.

This sequence joins TRBV5-1 and TRBJ2-1; D unresolved. The CDR3 consists of 15 residues. Germline assignment: CDR1 SGHRS and CDR2 YFSETQ. The V and J ends lost 0 bases and 4 bases respectively, with 11 bases between them. The CDR3 bases are TGCGCCAGCAGCTTGGCGCCCGAGAATTACAATGAGCAGTTCTTC. Encoded protein: CASSLAPENYNEQFF.

The chain is built from TRBV5-6 and TRBJ2-5; TRBD2 agrees at 8 bases. The CDR3 is 16 amino acids. The germline gives CDR1 SGHDT, CDR2 YYEEEE. Trimming removed 3 bases from V and 5 bases from J; junction bases left unmatched: 12. The CDR3 sequence is CASSSILAGIGETQYF. The CDR3 DNA reads TGTGCCAGCAGCTCGATTCTAGCGGGCATAGGTGAGACCCAGTACTTC. The full variable domain, rest sourced from reference TRBV5-6 and TRBJ2-5, is DAGVTQSPTHLIKTRGQQVTLRCSPKSGHDTVSWYQQALGQGPQFIFQYYEEEERQRGNFPDRFSGHQFPNYSSELNVNALLLGDSALYLCASSSILAGIGETQYFGPGTRLLVL.

The chain links TRBV5-1 to TRBJ2-3; no definite D call. Trimming removed 0 bases at V and 0 bases at J, with 11 bases between. Germline V gene lookup returns CDR1 SGHRS and CDR2 YFSETQ. The CDR3 has 16 amino acids. The CDR3 sequence is CASSLAGPSSTDTQYF. In DNA form, the CDR3 reads TGCGCCAGCAGCTTGGCAGGTCCCTCTAGCACAGATACGCAGTATTTT.

The chain links TRBV20-1 to TRBJ2-1; TRBD2 might be the D (5 bases). Germline-derived CDR1 and CDR2 are DFQATT and SNEGSKA (reference sequence). With 5 bases removed from V and 6 bases from J, the gap between germline ends came to 14 bases. The CDR3 has 13 residues. In DNA form, the CDR3 reads TGCAGTGCTCCACCGGGGAATCCCAATGAGCAGTTCTTC. This codes for CSAPPGNPNEQFF.

This clonotype was recorded a few times. The chain employs TRBV7-6 and TRBJ2-2; D is possibly TRBD2 (5 bases). Trimming pared 5 bases from V and 0 bases from J, leaving 19 bases between. In germline, CDR1 is SGHVS, CDR2 FNYEAQ. This CDR3 region has 18 residues. The DNA for the CDR3 is TGTGCCAGCAGCCGGATGTCCGCGGGTCCGGCGAACACCGGGGAGCTGTTTTTT. Translating gives CASSRMSAGPANTGELFF.

CDR3 bases: TGCAGCGAGGGGACAGGGACAGATACGCAGTATTTT. Protein product: CSEGTGTDTQYF. The rearrangement uses TRBV29-1 and TRBJ2-3, with 9 nucleotides matching TRBD1. The CDR3 sequence is 12 residues long. Unmatched junction bases numbered 2, after V lost 7 bases and J lost 3 bases. Germline CDR1 SQVTM, CDR2 ANQGSEA.

This clonotype was seen more than once but under ten times. CDR3 residues: CASSPRDSNQETQYF. The CDR3 DNA reads as TGTGCCAGCAGTCCCCGGGACAGCAACCAAGAGACCCAGTACTTC. J is TRBJ2-5 and V is TRBV2, with TRBD1 matching over 7 bases. The length of the CDR3 is 15 residues. Unmatched junction bases numbered 6, after V lost 5 bases and J lost 0 bases. Germline V gives CDR1 SNHLY, CDR2 FYNNEI.

This clonotype was picked up many times. The V and J genes are TRBV4-1 and TRBJ2-7, with 9 positions matching TRBD1. V lost 3 bases and J lost 2; bases outside the gene matches: 5. This CDR3 is built from 15 residues. CDR1 and CDR2 from the germline V gene are MGHRA and YSYEKL. The CDR3 reads CASSQPGQGTYEQYF. Here the CDR3 DNA reads TGCGCCAGCAGCCAGCCGGGACAGGGAACCTACGAGCAGTACTTC.